What follows is one T cell receptor (beta chain) and its context. The target antigen is unknown. This sample is part of a study of T cell responses to AZD1222 COVID-19 vaccine. Study-wide points: Of the AZD1222 recipients, only 5 or 6 were seropositive at baseline.

CDR1 is ENHRY, CDR2 SYGVKD, per germline. The germline V and J ends were trimmed by 7 bases and 1 base, with 19 bases remaining between them. The CDR3 is 16 amino acids. TCRdb's copy holds only in-frame clones and misses some; the assay was immunoSEQ multiplex PCR. Among about 150,000 clones listed, roughly 85% were seen once. The chain couples TRBV10-3 to TRBJ1-2, with D perhaps matching TRBD1 (5 bases). Sequencing was performed on peripheral blood, taken 28 days after the second AZD1222 dose. The sequence was collected from an adult who received the AZD1222 COVID-19 vaccine. CDR3 in amino acids: CAITPREGLINYGYTF. CDR3 DNA: TGTGCCATCACTCCCCGCGAGGGACTCATTAACTATGGCTACACCTTC.